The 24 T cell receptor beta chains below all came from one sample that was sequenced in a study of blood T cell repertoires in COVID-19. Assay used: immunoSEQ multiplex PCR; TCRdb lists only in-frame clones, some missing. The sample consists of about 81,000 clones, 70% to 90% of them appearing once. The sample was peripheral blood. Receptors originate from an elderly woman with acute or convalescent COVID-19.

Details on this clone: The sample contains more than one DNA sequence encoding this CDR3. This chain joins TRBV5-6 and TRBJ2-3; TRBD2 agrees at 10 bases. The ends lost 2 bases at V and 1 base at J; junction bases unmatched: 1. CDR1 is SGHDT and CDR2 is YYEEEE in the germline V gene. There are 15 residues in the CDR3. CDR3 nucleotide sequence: TGTGCCAGCAGCTTCGGACTAGCGGGCACAGATACGCAGTATTTT. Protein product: CASSFGLAGTDTQYF. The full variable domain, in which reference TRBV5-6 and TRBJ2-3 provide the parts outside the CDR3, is DAGVTQSPTHLIKTRGQQVTLRCSPKSGHDTVSWYQQALGQGPQFIFQYYEEEERQRGNFPDRFSGHQFPNYSSELNVNALLLGDSALYLCASSFGLAGTDTQYFGPGTRLTVL.

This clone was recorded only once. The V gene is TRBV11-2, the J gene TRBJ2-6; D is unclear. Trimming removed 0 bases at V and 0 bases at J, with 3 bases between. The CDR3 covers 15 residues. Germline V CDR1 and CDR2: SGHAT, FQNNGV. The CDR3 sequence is CASSLDSSGANVLTF. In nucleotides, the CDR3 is TGTGCCAGCAGCTTAGACAGCTCTGGGGCCAACGTCCTGACTTTC.

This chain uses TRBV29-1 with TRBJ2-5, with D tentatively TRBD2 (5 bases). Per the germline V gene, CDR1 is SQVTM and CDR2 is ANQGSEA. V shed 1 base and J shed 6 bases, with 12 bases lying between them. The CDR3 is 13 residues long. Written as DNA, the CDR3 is TGCAGCGTTGAAGGCCCCGGGGTGAAGACCCAGTACTTC. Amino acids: CSVEGPGVKTQYF.

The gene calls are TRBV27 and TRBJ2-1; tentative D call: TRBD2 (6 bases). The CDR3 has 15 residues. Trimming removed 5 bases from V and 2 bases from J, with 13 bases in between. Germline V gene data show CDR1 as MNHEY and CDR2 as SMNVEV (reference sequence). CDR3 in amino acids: CASSPWGDPYNEQFF. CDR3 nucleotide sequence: TGTGCCAGCAGTCCTTGGGGGGACCCCTACAATGAGCAGTTCTTC.

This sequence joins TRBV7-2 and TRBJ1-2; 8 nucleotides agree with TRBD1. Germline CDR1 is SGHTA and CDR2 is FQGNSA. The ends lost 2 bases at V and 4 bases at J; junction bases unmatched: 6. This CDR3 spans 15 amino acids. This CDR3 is CASSLTGTGSYGYTF. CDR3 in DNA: TGTGCCAGCAGCTTAACCGGGACAGGATCCTATGGCTACACCTTC.

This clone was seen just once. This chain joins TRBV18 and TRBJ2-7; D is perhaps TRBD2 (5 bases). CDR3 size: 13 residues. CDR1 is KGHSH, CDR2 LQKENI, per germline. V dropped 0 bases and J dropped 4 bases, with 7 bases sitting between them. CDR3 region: CASSPPRAYEQYF. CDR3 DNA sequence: TGTGCCAGCTCACCACCGAGGGCTTACGAGCAGTACTTC. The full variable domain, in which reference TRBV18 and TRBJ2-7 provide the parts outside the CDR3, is NAGVMQNPRHLVRRRGQEARLRCSPMKGHSHVYWYRQLPEEGLKFMVYLQKENIIDESGMPKERFSAEFPKEGPSILRIQQVVRGDSAAYFCASSPPRAYEQYFGPGTRLTVT.

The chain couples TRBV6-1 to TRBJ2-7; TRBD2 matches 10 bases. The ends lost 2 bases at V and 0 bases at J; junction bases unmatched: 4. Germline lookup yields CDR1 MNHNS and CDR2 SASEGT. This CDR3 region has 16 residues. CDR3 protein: CASSELAGVSSYEQYF. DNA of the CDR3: TGTGCCAGCAGTGAACTAGCGGGAGTTTCCTCCTACGAGCAGTACTTC.

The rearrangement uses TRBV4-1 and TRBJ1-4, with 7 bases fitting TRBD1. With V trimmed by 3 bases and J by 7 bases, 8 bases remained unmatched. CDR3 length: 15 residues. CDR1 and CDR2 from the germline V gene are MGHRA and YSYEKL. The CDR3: CASSQGQRTLEKLFF. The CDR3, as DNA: TGCGCCAGCAGCCAGGGACAGCGTACTCTTGAAAAACTGTTTTTT.

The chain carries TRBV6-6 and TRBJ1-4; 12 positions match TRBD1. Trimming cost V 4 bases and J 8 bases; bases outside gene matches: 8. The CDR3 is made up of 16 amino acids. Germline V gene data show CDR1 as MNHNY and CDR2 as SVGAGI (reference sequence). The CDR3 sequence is CASSLNLGTGGEKLFF. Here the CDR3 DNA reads TGTGCCAGCAGTTTAAACCTGGGGACAGGGGGCGAAAAACTGTTTTTT.

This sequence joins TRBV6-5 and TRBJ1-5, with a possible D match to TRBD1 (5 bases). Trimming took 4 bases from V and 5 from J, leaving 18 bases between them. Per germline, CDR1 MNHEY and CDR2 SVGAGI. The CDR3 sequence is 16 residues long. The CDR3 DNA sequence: TGTGCCAGCAGTTCCTCGGGGTGGGGCGTGGATCAGCCCCAGCATTTT. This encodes CASSSSGWGVDQPQHF.

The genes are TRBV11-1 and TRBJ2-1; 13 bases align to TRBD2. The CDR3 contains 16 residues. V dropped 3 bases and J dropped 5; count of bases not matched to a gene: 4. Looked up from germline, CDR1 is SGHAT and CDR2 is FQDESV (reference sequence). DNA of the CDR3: TGTGCCAGCAGCTTGGCTGGACTAGCGGGAGACAATGAGCAGTTCTTC. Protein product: CASSLAGLAGDNEQFF.

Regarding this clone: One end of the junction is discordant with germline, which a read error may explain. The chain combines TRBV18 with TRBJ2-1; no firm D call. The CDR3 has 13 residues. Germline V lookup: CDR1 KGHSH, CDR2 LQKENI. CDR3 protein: CTSSPAVYNEQFF. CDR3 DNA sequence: TGTACCAGCTCACCAGCAGTTTACAATGAGCAGTTCTTC.

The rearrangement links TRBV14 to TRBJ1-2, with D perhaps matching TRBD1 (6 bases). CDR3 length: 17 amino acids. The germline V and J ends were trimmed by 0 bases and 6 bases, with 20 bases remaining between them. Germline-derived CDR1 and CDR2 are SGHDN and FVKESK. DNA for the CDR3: TGTGCCAGCAGCCAAGACCTCCCCGGACAGAATTGGAATGGCTACACCTTC. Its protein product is CASSQDLPGQNWNGYTF.

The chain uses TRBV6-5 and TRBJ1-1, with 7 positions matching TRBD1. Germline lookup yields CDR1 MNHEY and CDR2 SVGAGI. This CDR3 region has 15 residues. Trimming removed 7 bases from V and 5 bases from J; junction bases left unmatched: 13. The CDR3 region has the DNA TGTGCCAGCACCACGCGAGGGGGCGCCGGAACTGAAGCTTTCTTT. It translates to CASTTRGGAGTEAFF.

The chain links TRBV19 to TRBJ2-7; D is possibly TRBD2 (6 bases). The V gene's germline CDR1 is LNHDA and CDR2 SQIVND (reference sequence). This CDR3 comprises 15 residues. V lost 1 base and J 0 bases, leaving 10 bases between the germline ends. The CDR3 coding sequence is TGTGCCAGTAGTATAGCTAGCGAAAGCTCCTACGAGCAGTACTTC. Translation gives CASSIASESSYEQYF.

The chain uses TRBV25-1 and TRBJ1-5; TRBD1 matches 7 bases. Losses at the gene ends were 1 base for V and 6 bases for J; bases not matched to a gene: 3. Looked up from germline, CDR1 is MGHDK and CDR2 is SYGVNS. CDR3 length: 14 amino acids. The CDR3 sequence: CASSELGGVQPQHF. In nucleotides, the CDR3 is TGTGCCAGCAGTGAATTAGGGGGCGTTCAGCCCCAGCATTTT.

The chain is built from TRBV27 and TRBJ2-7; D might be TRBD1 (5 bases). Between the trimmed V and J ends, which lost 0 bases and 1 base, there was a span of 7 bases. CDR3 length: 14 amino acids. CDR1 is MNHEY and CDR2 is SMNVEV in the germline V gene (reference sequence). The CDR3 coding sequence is TGTGCCAGCAGTTTATCGACAGAATCCTACGAGCAGTACTTC. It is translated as CASSLSTESYEQYF.

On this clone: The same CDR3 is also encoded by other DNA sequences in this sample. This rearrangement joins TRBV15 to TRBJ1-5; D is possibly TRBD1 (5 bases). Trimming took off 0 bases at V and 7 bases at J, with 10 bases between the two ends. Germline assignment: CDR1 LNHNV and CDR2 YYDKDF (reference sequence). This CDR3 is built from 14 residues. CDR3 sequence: CATSRDRVGQPQHF. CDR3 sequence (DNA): TGTGCCACCAGCAGAGACAGGGTTGGACAGCCCCAGCATTTT.

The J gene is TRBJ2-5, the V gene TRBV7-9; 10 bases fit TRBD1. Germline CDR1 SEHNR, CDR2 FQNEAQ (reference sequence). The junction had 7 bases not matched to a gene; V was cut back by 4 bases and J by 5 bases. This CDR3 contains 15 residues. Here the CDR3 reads CASSWRDRGLETQYF. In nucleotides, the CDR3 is TGTGCCAGCAGCTGGAGGGACAGGGGCTTGGAGACCCAGTACTTC.

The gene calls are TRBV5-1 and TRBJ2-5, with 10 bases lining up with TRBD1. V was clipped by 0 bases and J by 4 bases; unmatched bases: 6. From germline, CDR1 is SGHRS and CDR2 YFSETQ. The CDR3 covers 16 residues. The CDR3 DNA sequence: TGCGCCAGCAGCTTGGAAGGGACAGGGGTCGGAGAGACCCAGTACTTC. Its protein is CASSLEGTGVGETQYF.

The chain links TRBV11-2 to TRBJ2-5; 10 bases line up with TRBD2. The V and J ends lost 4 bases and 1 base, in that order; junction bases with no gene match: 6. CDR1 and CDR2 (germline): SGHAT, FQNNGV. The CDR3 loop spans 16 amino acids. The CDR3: CASSSQRGGPQETQYF. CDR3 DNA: TGTGCCAGCAGCTCCCAGCGGGGGGGACCCCAAGAGACCCAGTACTTC. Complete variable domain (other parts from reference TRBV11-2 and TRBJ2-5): EAGVAQSPRYKIIEKRQSVAFWCNPISGHATLYWYQQILGQGPKLLIQFQNNGVVDDSQLPKDRFSAERLKGVDSTLKIQPAKLEDSAVYLCASSSQRGGPQETQYFGPGTRLLVL.

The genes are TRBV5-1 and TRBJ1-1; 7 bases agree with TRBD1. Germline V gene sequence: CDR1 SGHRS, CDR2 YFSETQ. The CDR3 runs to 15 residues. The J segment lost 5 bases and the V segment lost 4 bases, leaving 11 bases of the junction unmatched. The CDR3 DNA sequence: TGCGCCAGCAGCCGAGACGGGACAGAGGTGACTGAAGCTTTCTTT. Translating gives CASSRDGTEVTEAFF. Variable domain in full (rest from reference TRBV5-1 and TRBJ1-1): KAGVTQTPRYLIKTRGQQVTLSCSPISGHRSVSWYQQTPGQGLQFLFEYFSETQRNKGNFPGRFSGRQFSNSRSEMNVSTLELGDSALYLCASSRDGTEVTEAFFGQGTRLTVV.

The CDR3 here is CASSQDGSERQPQHF. The CDR3 DNA reads as TGTGCCAGCAGCCAAGATGGGTCAGAGCGTCAGCCCCAGCATTTT. The chain is built from TRBV4-2 and TRBJ1-5; unclear D gene. The CDR3 is 15 amino acids. Germline loops: CDR1 LGHNA, CDR2 YNFKEQ. V lost 0 bases to trimming and J lost 6 bases, with 12 bases between them.

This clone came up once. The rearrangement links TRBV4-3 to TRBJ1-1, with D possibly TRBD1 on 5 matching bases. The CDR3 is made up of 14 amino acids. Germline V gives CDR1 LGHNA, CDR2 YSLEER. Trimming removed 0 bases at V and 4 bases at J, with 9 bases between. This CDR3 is CASSQEQGTTEAFF. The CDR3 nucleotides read TGCGCCAGCAGCCAAGAGCAGGGAACCACTGAAGCTTTCTTT.